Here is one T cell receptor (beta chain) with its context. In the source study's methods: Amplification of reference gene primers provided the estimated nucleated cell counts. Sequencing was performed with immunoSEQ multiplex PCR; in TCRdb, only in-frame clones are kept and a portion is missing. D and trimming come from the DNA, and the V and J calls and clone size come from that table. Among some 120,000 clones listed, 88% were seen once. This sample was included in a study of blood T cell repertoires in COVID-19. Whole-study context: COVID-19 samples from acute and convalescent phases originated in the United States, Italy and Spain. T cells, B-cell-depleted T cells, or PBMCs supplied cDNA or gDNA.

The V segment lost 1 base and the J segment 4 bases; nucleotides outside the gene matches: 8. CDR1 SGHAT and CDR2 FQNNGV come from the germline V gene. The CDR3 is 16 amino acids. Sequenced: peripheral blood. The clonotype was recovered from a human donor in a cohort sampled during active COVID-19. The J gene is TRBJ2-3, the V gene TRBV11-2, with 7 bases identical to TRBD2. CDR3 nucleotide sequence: TGTGCCAGCAGCTTAGTTGCGGGAGCGGAAGCAGATACGCAGTATTTT. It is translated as CASSLVAGAEADTQYF.